These 25 T cell receptor beta chains originate from one sample sequenced in a study of blood T cell repertoires in COVID-19. Assay: immunoSEQ multiplex PCR; the TCRdb copy retains only in-frame clones and omits some. In the table there are 310,000 or so clones, about 83% of which are singletons. Source material: peripheral blood. The receptor set was obtained from a woman aged 50 to 65 with acute or convalescent COVID-19.

The chain joins TRBV30 to TRBJ2-1; 7 nucleotides align to TRBD2. The CDR3 is 15 residues long. CDR1 is GTSNPN and CDR2 is SVGIG in the germline V gene (reference sequence). V lost 2 bases to trimming and J lost 1 base; unmatched junction nucleotides: 5. CDR3 nucleotides: TGTGCCTGGAGTTGGGGAGCGGGATCCTACAATGAGCAGTTCTTC. It encodes CAWSWGAGSYNEQFF.

The chain joins TRBV25-1 to TRBJ1-5; no clear D gene. Germline CDR1 is MGHDK and CDR2 is SYGVNS. The length of the CDR3 is 13 residues. Trimming cost V 3 bases and J 7 bases, with 10 bases left between them. CDR3 loop: CASSDREGQPQHF. In DNA form, the CDR3 reads TGTGCCAGCAGTGATAGGGAGGGCCAGCCCCAGCATTTT.

This chain joins TRBV5-5 and TRBJ2-3; TRBD2 is a possible D gene (5 bases). This CDR3 comprises 14 residues. V gave up 0 bases and J gave up 0 bases, with 5 bases separating them. Germline values: CDR1 SGHKS, CDR2 YYEKEE (reference sequence). In nucleotides, the CDR3 is TGTGCCAGCAGCTTGGGCGGGAGCACAGATACGCAGTATTTT. Protein sequence: CASSLGGSTDTQYF. The complete variable domain, with remaining parts taken from reference TRBV5-5 and TRBJ2-3, reads DAGVTQSPTHLIKTRGQQVTLRCSPISGHKSVSWYQQVLGQGPQFIFQYYEKEERGRGNFPDRFSARQFPNYSSELNVNALLLGDSALYLCASSLGGSTDTQYFGPGTRLTVL.

CDR3 residues: CASSVPVGLAGGRNEQFF. CDR3 DNA sequence: TGTGCCAGCAGCGTTCCTGTGGGACTAGCGGGAGGACGAAATGAGCAGTTCTTC. The rearrangement uses TRBV9 and TRBJ2-1; 15 positions agree with TRBD2. J gave up 7 bases and V 2 bases, and 10 bases lay outside the gene matches. The CDR3 is made up of 18 amino acids. Germline CDR1 and CDR2: SGDLS and YYNGEE.

The chain is built from TRBV7-9 and TRBJ2-3; maybe TRBD2 (5 bases). V was cut by 1 base and J by 2 bases, with 7 bases left in between. The CDR3 loop spans 14 amino acids. Looked up from germline, CDR1 is SEHNR and CDR2 is FQNEAQ (reference sequence). CDR3 DNA: TGTGCCAGCAGCTTAGTGGACTCCACAGATACGCAGTATTTT. This gives the protein CASSLVDSTDTQYF. Complete variable domain (other parts from reference TRBV7-9 and TRBJ2-3): DTGVSQNPRHKITKRGQNVTFRCDPISEHNRLYWYRQTLGQGPEFLTYFQNEAQLEKSRLLSDRFSAERPKGSFSTLEIQRTEQGDSAMYLCASSLVDSTDTQYFGPGTRLTVL.

The chain couples TRBV7-9 to TRBJ2-7; TRBD2 agrees at 9 bases. The germline V gene encodes CDR1 SEHNR and CDR2 FQNEAQ (reference sequence). J lost 7 bases, V lost 1 base, and 8 bases had no gene match. This CDR3 spans 15 amino acids. For the CDR3, the DNA is TGTGCCAGCAGCTTAGGTTCTAGCGGGATCTGGGAGCAGTACTTC. Translated: CASSLGSSGIWEQYF.

In its sample, this clone was seen once. This chain joins TRBV6-2 or TRBV6-3 and TRBJ1-2; D possibly corresponds to TRBD1 (6 bases). The V gene's germline CDR1 is MNHEY and CDR2 SVGEGT. The CDR3 loop spans 16 amino acids. V lost 0 bases to trimming and J lost 4 bases, with 15 bases between them. The DNA of the CDR3 is TGTGCCAGCAGTTACTCGAGCCCAGGGGATGGCTATGGCTACACCTTC. Protein product: CASSYSSPGDGYGYTF.

The chain is built from TRBV19 and TRBJ2-7; 13 nucleotides line up with TRBD2. This CDR3 is built from 14 residues. The J segment lost 3 bases and the V segment lost 4 bases, leaving 0 bases of the junction unmatched. Germline CDR1 is LNHDA and CDR2 is SQIVND (reference sequence). The CDR3 bases are TGTGCCAGTAGTAGACTAGCGGGAGGCTACGAGCAGTACTTC. It is translated as CASSRLAGGYEQYF. Using reference TRBV19 and TRBJ2-7 for the parts outside the CDR3, the full variable domain is DGGITQSPKYLFRKEGQNVTLSCEQNLNHDAMYWYRQDPGQGLRLIYYSQIVNDFQKGDIAEGYSVSREKKESFPLTVTSAQKNPTAFYLCASSRLAGGYEQYFGPGTRLTVT.

The J gene is TRBJ2-1, the V gene TRBV19, with D possibly TRBD2 on 6 matching bases. Germline assignment: CDR1 LNHDA and CDR2 SQIVND (reference sequence). The CDR3 sequence is 15 residues long. The germline V and J ends were trimmed by 5 bases and 2 bases, with 13 bases remaining between them. In DNA, the CDR3 is TGTGCCAGTAGTTCCTGGGAGGCCCCCTACAATGAGCAGTTCTTC. Translated: CASSSWEAPYNEQFF.

This clone was observed a handful of times. The chain is built from TRBV4-1 and TRBJ1-1; TRBD1 agrees at 7 bases. Per the germline V gene, CDR1 is MGHRA and CDR2 is YSYEKL. The CDR3 length is 16 residues. J was trimmed by 7 bases and V by 0 bases; bases with no gene match: 11. The CDR3 region has the DNA TGCGCCAGCAGCCAAGATGAAAACAGGGGACTTGGTGAAGCTTTCTTT. This translates into CASSQDENRGLGEAFF.

The chain has TRBV10-3 and TRBJ2-7; 11 bases align to TRBD2. Looked up from germline, CDR1 is ENHRY and CDR2 is SYGVKD. V lost 3 bases and J lost 1; bases outside the gene matches: 8. This CDR3 has 17 residues. CDR3 coding DNA: TGTGCCATCAGTGACCAACCCGGGACTAGCGGATCCTACGAGCAGTACTTC. It encodes CAISDQPGTSGSYEQYF.

This chain joins TRBV10-3 and TRBJ2-3; D is possibly TRBD2 (6 bases). CDR1 ENHRY and CDR2 SYGVKD come from the germline V gene. This CDR3 comprises 16 residues. V was pared by 0 bases and J by 0 bases, with 10 bases between. The chain's CDR3 is CAISESTGASTDTQYF. The CDR3 DNA follows: TGTGCCATCAGTGAGTCGACGGGAGCTAGCACAGATACGCAGTATTTT.

The CDR3 DNA reads TGTGCCAGCAGCTTAGGGGTAACTAGTATGGCGGACGAGCAGTACTTC. Amino acid sequence: CASSLGVTSMADEQYF. This chain connects TRBV11-3 to TRBJ2-7; TRBD2 might be the D (5 bases). The CDR3 covers 16 residues. CDR1 and CDR2 (germline): SGHNT, YENEEA. Trimming removed 1 base from V and 5 bases from J, with 18 bases in between.

V and J are TRBV27 and TRBJ2-3; D may be TRBD2 (5 bases). Trimming removed 8 bases at V and 5 bases at J, with 14 bases between. From germline, CDR1 is MNHEY and CDR2 SMNVEV (reference sequence). The CDR3 covers 13 residues. The CDR3 protein is CASLSREGDTQYF. The CDR3 coding sequence is TGTGCCAGCCTTTCTAGAGAGGGAGATACGCAGTATTTT.

The rearrangement links TRBV6-1 to TRBJ2-3; the D gene is possibly TRBD2 (5 bases). The CDR3 extends over 15 amino acids. The ends were cut back, 3 bases at V and 0 bases at J, with 10 bases in the middle. Germline V lookup: CDR1 MNHNS, CDR2 SASEGT. The CDR3 DNA reads as TGTGCCAGCAGTGATTTCCTAGCAAGCACAGATACGCAGTATTTT. Translation gives CASSDFLASTDTQYF.

The chain combines TRBV28 with TRBJ1-2; D may be TRBD1 (5 bases). Germline CDR1 is MDHEN and CDR2 is SYDVKM. Trimming shortened V by 1 base and J by 9 bases, and 15 bases separated the two germline ends. The CDR3 is 14 amino acids. This CDR3 reads CASSLYRDSPRYTF. The DNA for the CDR3 is TGTGCCAGCAGTTTATACCGGGACTCTCCCCGCTACACCTTC.

The chain is built from TRBV7-9 and TRBJ1-4; 9 bases agree with TRBD1. Germline-derived CDR1 and CDR2 are SEHNR and FQNEAQ (reference sequence). The ends lost 2 bases at V and 6 bases at J; junction bases unmatched: 1. This CDR3 is 14 amino acids long. The CDR3 sequence: CASSLRTGDEKLFF. The DNA for the CDR3 is TGTGCCAGCAGCTTAAGGACAGGGGATGAAAAACTGTTTTTT.

The rearrangement uses TRBV4-1 and TRBJ2-1, with 12 bases fitting TRBD1. The germline CDR1 and CDR2 sequences are MGHRA and YSYEKL. The J segment lost 6 bases and the V segment lost 2 bases, leaving 5 bases of the junction unmatched. The CDR3 is 16 residues long. The CDR3, as DNA: TGCGCCAGCAGCCAACCCGGGACAGGGGGCTTCAATGAGCAGTTCTTC. Its protein product is CASSQPGTGGFNEQFF.

V is TRBV21-1 and J is TRBJ2-2; the table's D call of TRBD2 was not tested on the DNA. TRBV21-1 is a pseudogene locus. CDR3 length: 18 amino acids. Here the CDR3 reads CASSKDGGARGATGELFF. The CDR3 DNA reads as TGTGCCAGCAGCAAAGATGGAGGGGCCCGGGGGGCCACCGGGGAGCTGTTTTTT.

This clone was picked up one time. One junction end disagrees with the germline gene, perhaps due to a read error. The gene calls are TRBV5-1 and TRBJ2-7; D gene unclear. CDR1 is SGHRS and CDR2 is YFSETQ in the germline V gene. The CDR3 is 13 residues long. CDR3 residues: CASSLRPSDEQYF. The CDR3 nucleotides are TGCGCCAGCAGCTTGCGTCCCTCCGACGAGCAGTACTTC.

The rearrangement links TRBV7-8 to TRBJ2-1; D ambiguous. The CDR3 consists of 14 residues. From germline, CDR1 is SGHVS and CDR2 FQNEAQ. Trimming removed 4 bases from V and 0 bases from J, with 7 bases in between. The CDR3 reads CASSSTSSYNEQFF. The DNA of the CDR3 is TGTGCCAGCAGCTCAACATCCTCCTACAATGAGCAGTTCTTC. The full variable domain, completed using reference TRBV7-8 and TRBJ2-1, is GAGVSQSPRYKVAKRGQDVALRCDPISGHVSLFWYQQALGQGPEFLTYFQNEAQLDKSGLPSDRFFAERPEGSVSTLKIQRTQQEDSAVYLCASSSTSSYNEQFFGPGTRLTVL.

The chain links TRBV28 to TRBJ1-3; D might be TRBD1 (6 bases). Germline V CDR1 and CDR2: MDHEN, SYDVKM. V was shortened by 5 bases and J by 4 bases, with 6 bases between the two germline ends. The CDR3 has 12 amino acids. The CDR3 nucleotides read TGTGCCAGCAGTGACAGGGGAAACACCATATATTTT. As protein: CASSDRGNTIYF.

The chain combines TRBV7-8 with TRBJ2-2, with TRBD1 matching over 8 bases. The germline V gene has CDR1 SGHVS and CDR2 FQNEAQ. V dropped 5 bases and J dropped 9; count of bases not matched to a gene: 5. The CDR3 covers 13 residues. The CDR3 sequence is CASSDFRGRELFF. DNA of the CDR3: TGTGCCAGCAGCGATTTCAGGGGGCGGGAGCTGTTTTTT. The entire variable domain, with the rest obtained from reference TRBV7-8 and TRBJ2-2, is as follows: GAGVSQSPRYKVAKRGQDVALRCDPISGHVSLFWYQQALGQGPEFLTYFQNEAQLDKSGLPSDRFFAERPEGSVSTLKIQRTQQEDSAVYLCASSDFRGRELFFGEGSRLTVL.

V gene TRBV15 combines with J gene TRBJ2-7, with TRBD2 matching 8 bases. The CDR3 consists of 15 residues. The germline V gene has CDR1 LNHNV and CDR2 YYDKDF (reference sequence). After removal of 7 bases from V and 4 bases from J, the junction contained 12 bases not matched to a gene. CDR3 in amino acids: CATTGGVAGSYEQYF. The CDR3 DNA reads TGTGCCACCACCGGGGGAGTAGCGGGATCTTACGAGCAGTACTTC.

The rearrangement links TRBV3-1 (or the pseudogene TRBV3-2) to TRBJ2-7; the match to TRBD2 covers 10 bases. There are 14 residues in the CDR3. V shed 6 bases and J 4 bases; nucleotides not matched to a gene: 6. Germline lookup yields CDR1 LGHDT and CDR2 YNNKEL (reference sequence). The CDR3 sequence: CASRDGLAEYEQYF. The DNA of the CDR3 is TGTGCCAGCAGAGATGGACTAGCGGAATACGAGCAGTACTTC.